These 21 T cell receptor beta chains came from one sample sequenced in a study of T cells in Graves' hyperthyroidism and ophthalmopathy (dated by TCRdb to about 2019). Receptor libraries were prepared by multiplex PCR. Sequenced using an Illumina HiSeq 2000. The TCR beta CDR3 regions were amplified from the RNA transcripts. A first-round RT-PCR of the TCR CDR3 used the HTBI primer set with the Qiagen OneStep RT-PCR kit. Using fastp trimming at Q25 and MiXCR clonotype assembly, TCRdb reanalyzed the public sequencing data and kept in-frame beta chains. Each record represents a unique CDR3 protein, reported with the most common genes and DNA among its rows. Present in this sample are 250,000 to 300,000 distinct CDR3 sequences, roughly 13% of which were seen just once. The top ten constitute 7.9% of the sample. The specimen sequenced was blood. The origin of the receptors is a woman in her thirties or forties with Graves' hyperthyroidism.

In its sample, this clonotype was seen many times. The J gene is TRBJ1-1, the V gene TRBV9, with D perhaps matching TRBD1 (6 bases). V dropped 4 bases and J dropped 5 bases, with 21 bases sitting between them. Germline-derived CDR1 and CDR2 are SGDLS and YYNGEE. The CDR3 totals 16 residues. The CDR3 sequence is CASSPPVWGLGTEAFF. CDR3 coding DNA: TGTGCCAGCAGCCCACCCGTTTGGGGGCTGGGGACTGAAGCTTTCTTT.

This clonotype was counted ten times or more. The V call is TRBV3-1, the J call TRBJ2-5; perhaps TRBD1 as D (6 bases). Trimming pared 3 bases from V and 3 bases from J, leaving 14 bases between. From germline, CDR1 is LGHDT and CDR2 YNNKEL (reference sequence). The CDR3 is 15 residues long. The CDR3 DNA sequence: TGTGCCAGCAGCCACATCAAGGACAGCAAAGAGACCCAGTACTTC. This gives the protein CASSHIKDSKETQYF.

At least ten counts were recorded for this clonotype. The gene calls are TRBV2 and TRBJ1-1; D call uncertain. Germline assignment: CDR1 SNHLY and CDR2 FYNNEI. V was pared by 5 bases and J by 11 bases, with 18 bases between. The CDR3 totals 13 residues. In nucleotides, the CDR3 is TGTGCCAGCAGTACCCGGTCCACCTTTGGTGCTTTCTTT. Amino acids: CASSTRSTFGAFF.

This clonotype was counted at least ten times. The chain employs TRBV2 and TRBJ2-7, with a weak D call TRBD1 (6 bases). CDR1 is SNHLY and CDR2 is FYNNEI in the germline V gene. The CDR3 spans 15 residues. The V end lost 6 bases, the J end lost 2 bases, and 17 bases lay between the germline ends. CDR3 nucleotides: TGTGCCAGCAGCCCCATCACAGGGCTTACCTACGAGCAGTACTTC. This encodes CASSPITGLTYEQYF.

This clonotype has a count of ten or more. This sequence joins TRBV20-1 and TRBJ2-5; perhaps TRBD2 as D (6 bases). The length of the CDR3 is 18 residues. Germline V gene sequence: CDR1 DFQATT, CDR2 SNEGSKA (reference sequence). V lost 2 bases and J lost 2, with 24 bases in between. CDR3 amino acids: CSARNGATSLKLQETQYF. The CDR3 bases are TGCAGTGCTAGAAACGGGGCTACTAGCCTAAAATTGCAAGAGACCCAGTACTTC.

This clonotype has ten or more counts. The rearrangement uses TRBV5-8 and TRBJ2-3, with D tentatively TRBD1 (5 bases). V was cut by 4 bases and J by 6 bases, with 18 bases left in between. Germline V gene lookup returns CDR1 SGHTS and CDR2 YDEGEE. The CDR3 length is 15 residues. CDR3 DNA sequence: TGTGCCAGCAGCCCTGGGGCCTTTCTTCGGGATACGCAGTATTTT. It translates to CASSPGAFLRDTQYF. Full variable domain (outside the CDR3, taken from reference TRBV5-8 and TRBJ2-3): EAGVTQSPTHLIKTRGQQATLRCSPISGHTSVYWYQQALGLGLQFLLWYDEGEERNRGNFPPRFSGRQFPNYSSELNVNALELEDSALYLCASSPGAFLRDTQYFGPGTRLTVL.

This clonotype was detected many times. The chain carries TRBV2 and TRBJ1-5, with D perhaps TRBD1 (6 bases). Germline V gene data show CDR1 as SNHLY and CDR2 as FYNNEI. CDR3 size: 16 residues. The ends were cut back, 7 bases at V and 0 bases at J, with 16 bases in the middle. CDR3 bases: TGTGCCAGCAAGAAGACAGGAATCTATAGCAATCAGCCCCAGCATTTT. It encodes CASKKTGIYSNQPQHF.

There are many counts of this clonotype. The chain employs TRBV3-1 and TRBJ1-1, with D possibly being TRBD1 (6 bases). This CDR3 has 14 residues. Germline values: CDR1 LGHDT, CDR2 YNNKEL (reference sequence). V shed 1 base and J shed 10 bases, with 16 bases lying between them. The CDR3 is CASSQAARGTRAFF. The CDR3, as DNA: TGTGCCAGCAGCCAAGCCGCCAGGGGTACGCGAGCTTTCTTT.

The V call is TRBV11-2, the J call TRBJ1-4; maybe TRBD1 (6 bases). CDR3 size: 14 residues. Germline loops: CDR1 SGHAT, CDR2 FQNNGV. With 2 bases removed from V and 6 bases from J, the gap between germline ends came to 10 bases. Here the CDR3 reads CASSLLGADEKLFF. CDR3 nucleotide sequence: TGTGCCAGCAGCTTACTGGGGGCGGATGAAAAACTGTTTTTT.

The sample holds one count of this clonotype. The chain uses TRBV12-3 or TRBV12-4 and TRBJ2-3, with D perhaps being TRBD1 or TRBD2 (6 bases each). V was cut by 2 bases and J by 10 bases, with 13 bases left in between. The CDR3 sequence is 13 residues long. CDR3 bases: TGTGCCAGCAGTTTAAGGGGGGAAAGTCCGCAGTATTTT. Translation gives CASSLRGESPQYF.

The J gene is TRBJ2-1, the V gene TRBV10-3; TRBD2 matches at 16 bases. V lost 6 bases and J lost 7; bases outside the gene matches: 3. The CDR3 spans 15 residues. The germline gives CDR1 ENHRY, CDR2 SYGVKD. Here the CDR3 reads CAIRGLAGGENEQFF. The CDR3 nucleotides are TGTGCCATCAGGGGACTAGCGGGAGGGGAAAATGAGCAGTTCTTC.

In its sample, this clonotype was seen many times. CDR3 DNA sequence: TGTGCCAGCAGGGCTAGGGTAATGGACACCGGGGAGCTGTTTTTT. Translation gives CASRARVMDTGELFF. The gene calls are TRBV6-1 and TRBJ2-2, with D unclear. The CDR3 loop spans 15 amino acids. The germline V gene encodes CDR1 MNHNS and CDR2 SASEGT. V was trimmed by 6 bases and J by 3 bases, leaving 14 bases between them.

This clonotype appeared many times. The chain joins TRBV6-5 to TRBJ1-2; D not resolved. V was shortened by 0 bases and J by 7 bases, with 12 bases between the two germline ends. Germline loops: CDR1 MNHEY, CDR2 SVGAGI. This CDR3 spans 14 amino acids. The CDR3, as DNA: TGTGCCAGCAGTTACTCGAGGCGGGAAGGTGGCTACACCTTC. Its protein is CASSYSRREGGYTF.

J is TRBJ2-3 and V is TRBV29-1; TRBD2 matches 11 bases. This CDR3 has 14 residues. V trimming: 6 bases; J trimming: 8 bases; junction bases outside the gene matches: 10. Germline values: CDR1 SQVTM, CDR2 ANQGSEA. The CDR3 loop is CSVNILAGERTQYF. Written as DNA, the CDR3 is TGCAGCGTGAATATACTAGCGGGAGAACGTACGCAGTATTTT.

This clonotype was detected ten times or more. The chain employs TRBV2 and TRBJ2-7; D unresolved. CDR3 length: 11 amino acids. Trimming took 6 bases from V and 2 from J, leaving 5 bases between them. The germline V gene has CDR1 SNHLY and CDR2 FYNNEI. The CDR3 region is CASRPTYEQYF. The CDR3 DNA reads as TGTGCCAGCAGACCAACCTACGAGCAGTACTTC. Full variable domain (rest looked up from reference TRBV2 and TRBJ2-7): EPEVTQTPSHQVTQMGQEVILRCVPISNHLYFYWYRQILGQKVEFLVSFYNNEISEKSEIFDDQFSVERPDGSNFTLKIRSTKLEDSAMYFCASRPTYEQYFGPGTRLTVT.

This clonotype came up many times. The rearrangement links TRBV5-1 to TRBJ2-7, with TRBD2 matching over 10 bases. Trimming removed 0 bases from V and 5 bases from J; junction bases left unmatched: 2. Germline-derived CDR1 and CDR2 are SGHRS and YFSETQ. The CDR3 runs to 14 residues. CDR3 sequence reads: CASSLEGTSDEQYF. CDR3 nucleotide sequence: TGCGCCAGCAGCTTGGAGGGGACTAGCGACGAGCAGTACTTC. The complete variable domain, with remaining parts taken from reference TRBV5-1 and TRBJ2-7, reads KAGVTQTPRYLIKTRGQQVTLSCSPISGHRSVSWYQQTPGQGLQFLFEYFSETQRNKGNFPGRFSGRQFSNSRSEMNVSTLELGDSALYLCASSLEGTSDEQYFGPGTRLTVT.

The CDR3: CASSMGSGANEQFF. The DNA for the CDR3 is TGTGCCAGTAGTATGGGTAGCGGGGCCAATGAGCAGTTCTTC. V gene TRBV19 combines with J gene TRBJ2-1, with 8 bases that match TRBD2. V lost 3 bases, J lost 6 bases, and 4 bases stayed unmatched. Germline V gives CDR1 LNHDA, CDR2 SQIVND (reference sequence). CDR3 length equals 14 residues.

This clonotype was observed many times. This chain links TRBV9 with TRBJ1-6; D perhaps matches TRBD1 (6 bases). Germline CDR1 reads SGDLS; CDR2 reads YYNGEE. The CDR3 length is 16 residues. V was clipped by 3 bases and J by 8 bases, with 18 bases between them. CDR3 bases: TGTGCCAGCAGCGGCGGGGGCAGTTCTGGGGATTCACCCCTCCACTTT. Its translation: CASSGGGSSGDSPLHF. The full variable domain, rest sourced from reference TRBV9 and TRBJ1-6, is DSGVTQTPKHLITATGQRVTLRCSPRSGDLSVYWYQQSLDQGLQFLIQYYNGEERAKGNILERFSAQQFPDLHSELNLSSLELGDSALYFCASSGGGSSGDSPLHFGNGTRLTVT.

This clonotype was recorded at least ten times. V gene TRBV6-2 or TRBV6-3 combines with J gene TRBJ2-3; 9 bases agree with TRBD2. Germline values: CDR1 MNHEY, CDR2 SVGEGT. Unmatched junction bases numbered 11, after V lost 0 bases and J lost 1 base. This CDR3 has 19 amino acids. The CDR3 region has the DNA TGTGCCAGCAGTTACTCGAGCGGGGGGCGCGTGGAGGGCACAGATACGCAGTATTTT. This gives the protein CASSYSSGGRVEGTDTQYF.

For this clonotype: This may be a read error: a much more frequent sequence differs by one nucleotide. The chain has TRBV7-2 and TRBJ2-1; the D gene is possibly TRBD2 (5 bases). CDR1 is SGHTA, CDR2 FQGNSA, per germline. CDR3 size: 15 residues. Between the trimmed V and J ends, which lost 1 base and 8 bases, there was a span of 15 bases. CDR3 protein: CTSSLGASRVDEQFF. DNA for the CDR3: TGTACCAGCAGCTTAGGAGCCTCGAGGGTGGATGAGCAGTTCTTC.

This clonotype occurred a few times. CDR3 region: CSAKGGSGKSYNEQFF. CDR3 bases: TGCAGTGCCAAGGGGGGTAGCGGAAAATCCTACAATGAGCAGTTCTTC. V gene TRBV20-1 combines with J gene TRBJ2-1, with D perhaps being TRBD1 or TRBD2 (6 bases each). V lost 6 bases and J lost 1, with 19 bases in between. This CDR3 comprises 16 residues. CDR1 is DFQATT, CDR2 SNEGSKA, per germline (reference sequence).